This T cell receptor beta chain was recovered during a study of a mutant IDH1 vaccine in newly diagnosed glioma (dated by TCRdb to the early 2020s). Regarding the study in general: Patients received eight vaccinations in weeks 1, 3, 5, 7, 11, 15, 19 and 23, corresponding to visits V03 through V10. Vaccination started 4-6 weeks after radiotherapy alone, or was given together with temozolomide cycles in the groups whose treatment included chemotherapy. The approximately 32 treated patients were roughly 62% male and around 40% female, with a mean age of about 38 years. Before enrollment, patients had received standard therapy of radiotherapy alone, temozolomide alone, or radiochemotherapy with temozolomide; most received the combination. Peripheral blood was drawn at six visits: V03 (baseline), V05, V07, V10, V12 and V13. Longitudinal TCRB deep sequencing was performed for some 25 treated patients wherever samples were available for exploratory analyses.

Points on this clone: Its binding antigen is unknown. No per-base quality is available; no much larger clone lies one base away.

The cysteine opens and the phenylalanine closes a CDR3 of 13 amino acids. Only the CDR3 part of the read is kept: 39 bases, read in frame from the first base. V and J lose 3 bases and 1 base, and a span of 8 bases separates them. CDR1 and CDR2 were assigned from the germline V gene as SGHDT and YYEEEE. The time point label, as the study defines it: week 5, during vaccination. Each vaccine dose was 300 ug of a 20-mer mutant IDH1 peptide in Montanide, given subcutaneously with topical imiquimod. All donors had newly diagnosed IDH1-mutant astrocytomas of WHO grade 3 or 4 that showed loss of nuclear ATRX. The samples were drawn from NOA16, a multicentre, single-arm, open-label phase I trial in Germany that tested a mutant IDH1 peptide vaccine in humans for the first time. Genomic DNA for TCRB sequencing was isolated from EDTA blood with the DNeasy Blood and Tissue Kit. General findings and caveats noted by the study authors: Availability determined which PBMC samples were chosen for TCRB deep sequencing. The authors noted that analyses of patient blood samples could not be reproduced because of sample limitations. Vaccine-induced immune responses across multiple MHC alleles were detected in 80% to 95% of patients. Pseudoprogression appeared unrelated to alterations in the top peripheral T cell clonotypes detected by TCRB sequencing.

Library generation was performed with the immunoSEQ multiplex PCR assay. Rearranged TCR beta chain sequences were amplified using the hsTCRB Kit according to the manufacturer's protocol. An Illumina MiSeq was used to sequence the TCRB libraries. Regarding the original processing steps: The proprietary platform of the kit vendor was used for demultiplexing, trimming and gene mapping. TCRdb re-hosts the immuneACCESS table, in-frame sequences only. Its copies lack some clones; in the studies checked, an unresolved V gene accounts for under half of them, and the cause for the rest is not known. The V and J calls and the clone size are those of that table, but D and trimming were determined from the DNA. The sample has over 50,000 clones on record, 75% to 90% of them singletons. About 4.6% of the sample comes from the top ten.

Recombination linked TRBV5-6 to TRBJ2-7; the D gene is unclear. The sequences come from PBMCs, collected from a glioma patient whose treatment included an IDH1 peptide vaccine. The receptor was isolated from a woman in her thirties or forties with glioma. In nucleotides, the sequence is TGTGCCAGCAGCTCGATTATTTCCTACGAGCAGTACTTC. It codes for CASSSIISYEQYF.